This T cell receptor beta chain comes out of a study of T cells in narcolepsy. Study in general: Donors had narcolepsy type 1 or type 2, or were healthy controls.

With regard to this clone: As yet, its antigen is unknown.

Repertoires were generated with immunoSEQ multiplex PCR, while TCRdb's copy carries only in-frame clones and drops some. The table includes tens of thousands of clones, about four fifths detected once. Trimming removed 5 bases from V and 2 bases from J, with 15 bases in between. The CDR3 consists of 15 residues. Germline assignment: CDR1 SGHDN and CDR2 FVKESK. Whole-study results and caveats: Some memory CD4+ repertoires had no autoreactive clone sequences.

The chain has TRBV14 and TRBJ1-2; no reliable D call. Input material: CD45RA- memory CD4+ T cells from PBMCs. The source is a human donor with narcolepsy. The CDR3 spells CASSYLGGDNYGYTF. The CDR3 bases are TGTGCCAGCAGCTACCTCGGTGGAGACAACTATGGCTACACCTTC.